Only a few counts were recorded for the clone carrying this TCR beta chain. Antigen specificity is unknown. Every bit of the isolated RNA underwent reverse transcription, so sequencing read expressed TCRB transcripts. Produced via immunoSEQ multiplex PCR; TCRdb's table is partial and in-frame only. Here the sample spans around 690,000 clones, around 12% being singletons. This sample stems from a study of beta chain features in type 1 diabetes. The V gene's germline CDR1 is SQVTM and CDR2 ANQGSEA. This CDR3 has 13 residues. Trimming removed 5 bases at V and 2 bases at J, with 13 bases between. Study-level results: There was a moderate but significant shortening of TCRB CDR3s in all four CD4+ subsets of Type 1 diabetes patients.

The receptor comes from a man younger than 45 with type 1 diabetes. J is TRBJ2-7 and V is TRBV29-1, with no clear D. The sequenced sample consisted of naive CD4+ T cells from blood. The CDR3: CSVYSSVTYEQYF. The CDR3, as DNA: TGCAGCGTTTACAGTAGTGTAACCTACGAGCAGTACTTC.